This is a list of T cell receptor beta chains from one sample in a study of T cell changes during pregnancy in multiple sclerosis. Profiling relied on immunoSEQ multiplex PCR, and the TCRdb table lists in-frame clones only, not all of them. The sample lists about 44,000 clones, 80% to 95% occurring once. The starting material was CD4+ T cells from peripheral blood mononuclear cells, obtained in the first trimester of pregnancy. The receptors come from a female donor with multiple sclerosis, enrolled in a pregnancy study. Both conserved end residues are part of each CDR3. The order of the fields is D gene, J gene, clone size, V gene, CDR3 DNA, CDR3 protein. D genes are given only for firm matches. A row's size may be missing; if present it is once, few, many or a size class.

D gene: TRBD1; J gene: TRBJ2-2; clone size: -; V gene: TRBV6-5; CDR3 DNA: TGTGCCAGCAGTCAGGGACAGCGCACCGGGGAGCTGTTTTTT; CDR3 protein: CASSQGQRTGELFF
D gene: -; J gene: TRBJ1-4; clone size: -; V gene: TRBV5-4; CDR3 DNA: TGTGCCAGCAGCTTTTCTCTCAAGGGGGAAAAACTGTTTTTT; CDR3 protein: CASSFSLKGEKLFF
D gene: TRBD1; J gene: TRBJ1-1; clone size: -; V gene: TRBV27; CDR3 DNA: TGTGCCAGCAGCCGACGAATCCCGGGACAGGGAGGGGAAACTGAAGCTTTCTTT; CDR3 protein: CASSRRIPGQGGETEAFF
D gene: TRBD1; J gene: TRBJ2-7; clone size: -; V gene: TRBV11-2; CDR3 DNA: TGTGCCAGCAGCTCAACCGGGACAGCCTACGAGCAGTACTTC; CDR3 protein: CASSSTGTAYEQYF
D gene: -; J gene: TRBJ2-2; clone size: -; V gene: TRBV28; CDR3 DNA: TGTGCCGCCTCAGGGGAAGACACCGGGGAGCTGTTTTTT; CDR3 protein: CAASGEDTGELFF
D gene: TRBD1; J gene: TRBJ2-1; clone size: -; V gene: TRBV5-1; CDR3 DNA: TGCGCCAGCAGCTTAACAGGGGTAGCCTACAATGAGCAGTTCTTC; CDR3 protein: CASSLTGVAYNEQFF
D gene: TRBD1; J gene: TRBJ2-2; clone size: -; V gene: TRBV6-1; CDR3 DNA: TGTGCCAGCAGTGAACGGGACAGGGGAACCGGGGAGCTGTTTTTT; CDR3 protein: CASSERDRGTGELFF
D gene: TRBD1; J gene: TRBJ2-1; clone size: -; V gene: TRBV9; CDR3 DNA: TGTGCCAGCAGCGTAGATCCAGGGGGTCCTACATATGAGCAGTTCTTC; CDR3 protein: CASSVDPGGPTYEQFF
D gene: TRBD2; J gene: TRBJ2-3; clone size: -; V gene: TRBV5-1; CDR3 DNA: TGCGCCAGCAGGTCTGTCGGGACTAGCGGGGTTGATGGCCCAGATACGCAGTATTTT; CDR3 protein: CASRSVGTSGVDGPDTQYF
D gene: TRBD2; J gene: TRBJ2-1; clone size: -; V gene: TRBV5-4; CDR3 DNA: TGTGCCAGCAGCCTCCCGGGACTAGCGGGAGGGTATGAGCAGTTCTTC; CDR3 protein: CASSLPGLAGGYEQFF
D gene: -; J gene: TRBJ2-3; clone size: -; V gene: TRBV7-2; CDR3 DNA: TGTGCCAGCAGCTTAGCGAGGGCTATCACAGATACGCAGTATTTT; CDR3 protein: CASSLARAITDTQYF
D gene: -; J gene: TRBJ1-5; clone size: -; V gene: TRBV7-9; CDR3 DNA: TGTGCCAGCAGCTTAGACAGCCTTAGCAATCAGCCCCAGCATTTT; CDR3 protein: CASSLDSLSNQPQHF
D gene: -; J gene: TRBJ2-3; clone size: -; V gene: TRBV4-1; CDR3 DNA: TGCGCCAGCAGCCCTGATAGGACTTACACAGATACGCAGTATTTT; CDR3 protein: CASSPDRTYTDTQYF
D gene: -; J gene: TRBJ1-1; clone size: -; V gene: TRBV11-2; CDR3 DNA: TGTGCCAGCAGCTTCGGGAAAGAGAACACTGAAGCTTTCTTT; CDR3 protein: CASSFGKENTEAFF
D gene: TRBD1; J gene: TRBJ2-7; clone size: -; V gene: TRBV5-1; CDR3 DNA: TGCGCCAGCAGCTCGGGACAGGGGGCATCGCACGAGCAGTACTTC; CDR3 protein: CASSSGQGASHEQYF
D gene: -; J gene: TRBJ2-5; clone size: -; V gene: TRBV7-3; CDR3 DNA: TGTGCCAGCAGCTTAACCGGGGGTGGGACCCAGTACTTC; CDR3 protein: CASSLTGGGTQYF
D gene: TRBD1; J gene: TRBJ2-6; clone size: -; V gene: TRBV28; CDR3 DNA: TGTGCCAGCAGCCGGACAGGGACCGGGGCCAACGTCCTGACTTTC; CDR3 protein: CASSRTGTGANVLTF
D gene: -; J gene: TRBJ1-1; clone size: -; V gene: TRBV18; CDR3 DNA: TGTGCCAGCTCAAGACCACGACAGACGAACACTGCGGAAGCTTTCTTT; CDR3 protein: CASSRPRQTNTAEAFF
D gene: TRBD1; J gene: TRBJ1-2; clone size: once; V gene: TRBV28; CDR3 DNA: TGTGCCAGCAGTTTATCGGGACAGGGAATCTATGGCTACACCTTC; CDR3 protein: CASSLSGQGIYGYTF
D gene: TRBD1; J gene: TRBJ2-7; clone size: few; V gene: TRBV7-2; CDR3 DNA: TGTGCCAGCAGCCAGGGACAGGGGGCGCCGGGAGAGCAGTACTTC; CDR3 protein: CASSQGQGAPGEQYF
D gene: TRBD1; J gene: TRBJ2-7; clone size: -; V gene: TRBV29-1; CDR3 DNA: TGCAGCGTTGAAGGGACAGGGGACTCCTACGAGCAGTACTTC; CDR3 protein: CSVEGTGDSYEQYF
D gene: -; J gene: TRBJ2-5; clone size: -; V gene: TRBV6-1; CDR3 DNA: TGTGCCAGCAGCAGAGGAAGATTCCAAGAGACCCAGTACTTC; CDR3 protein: CASSRGRFQETQYF
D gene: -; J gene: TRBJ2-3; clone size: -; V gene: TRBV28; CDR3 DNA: TGTGCCAGCAGTCTGAGCCCCGGGGGAAGCACAGATACGCAGTATTTT; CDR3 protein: CASSLSPGGSTDTQYF
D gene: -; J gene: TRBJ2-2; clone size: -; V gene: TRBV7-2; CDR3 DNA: TGTGCCAGCAGCTTAGCCCTCCCGGGCACCGGGGAGCTGTTTTTT; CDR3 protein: CASSLALPGTGELFF
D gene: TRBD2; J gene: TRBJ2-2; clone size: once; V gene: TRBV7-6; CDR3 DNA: TGTGCCAGCAGCCCCAGCGGGAGGAACACCGGGGAGCTGTTTTTT; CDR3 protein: CASSPSGRNTGELFF
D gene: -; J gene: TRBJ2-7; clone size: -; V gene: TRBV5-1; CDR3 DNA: TGCGCCAGCAGGTTACAGGTAAAATCCTACGAGCAGTACTTC; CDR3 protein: CASRLQVKSYEQYF
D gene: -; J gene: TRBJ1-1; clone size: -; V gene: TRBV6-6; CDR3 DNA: TGTGCCAGCAGTTCGGGGGTTGCTTTCTTT; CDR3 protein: CASSSGVAFF
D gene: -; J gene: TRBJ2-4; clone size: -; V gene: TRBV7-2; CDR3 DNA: TGTGCCAGCTGGGGCCTCTGGACAGTAAACATTCAGTACTTC; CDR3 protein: CASWGLWTVNIQYF
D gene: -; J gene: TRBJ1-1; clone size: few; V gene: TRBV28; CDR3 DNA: TGTGCCAGCAGGCCTCTTCTCGGTGAAGCTTTCTTT; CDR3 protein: CASRPLLGEAFF
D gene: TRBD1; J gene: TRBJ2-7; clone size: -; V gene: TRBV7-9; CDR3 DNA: TGTGCCAGCAGCTCGACAGGGGGTCGGGCTAGCGAGCAGTACTTC; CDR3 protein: CASSSTGGRASEQYF